This T cell receptor (beta chain) was profiled in a study of resident and recirculating memory T cells in vitiligo. Study-level background: Each patient gave two lesional and two nonlesional epidermal shave biopsies, plus PBMCs.

This CDR3 has 17 residues. In germline, CDR1 is MDHEN, CDR2 SYDVKM. V lost 8 bases, J lost 1 base, and 12 bases stayed unmatched. As for this clone: What it binds is not known.

General study findings and limits: Different lesions suggested infiltration by different T cell clones.

Produced via immunoSEQ multiplex PCR; TCRdb's table is partial and in-frame only. The sample consists of tens of thousands of clones, 92% of them appearing once. The chain joins TRBV28 to TRBJ1-5; 9 nucleotides match TRBD1. This receptor was obtained from a male donor with vitiligo. The sequencing sample was made of blood. In DNA, the CDR3 is TGTGCCAGCTTCCCTCCCGGGACAGGGAAGAGCAATCAGCCCCAGCATTTT. Amino acid sequence: CASFPPGTGKSNQPQHF.